Listed below are T cell receptor beta chains from one sample, sequenced in a study of OX40 agonist ivuxolimab in advanced cancers. This table comes from immunoSEQ multiplex PCR, and its TCRdb copy is limited to in-frame clones, with some not included. Here the sample spans 60,000 to 80,000 clones, roughly 89% being singletons. This specimen was CD4+ or CD8+ T cells sorted from blood, taken in a trial of the OX40 agonist ivuxolimab. These receptors were collected from an adult with an advanced solid tumor such as melanoma, head and neck, liver or kidney cancer. Both conserved end residues are part of each CDR3. Fields, in order: clone size, V gene, J gene, D gene, CDR3 protein, CDR3 DNA. The D gene is left open where the match is weak. A clone size is listed for some rows: how often the clone was seen (once, few, many), or a class if it is expanded.

>.|TRBV27|TRBJ2-2|.
CASSSVEESTGELFF
TGTGCCAGCAGTTCCGTCGAGGAAAGCACCGGGGAGCTGTTTTTT
>.|TRBV28|TRBJ2-3|.
CASSANGGRRTDTQYF
TGTGCCAGCAGTGCGAATGGCGGCAGACGCACAGATACGCAGTATTTT
>.|TRBV18|TRBJ1-1|.
CASSLQGGRLSTEAFF
TGTGCCAGCTCACTCCAAGGTGGGCGTCTGAGCACTGAAGCTTTCTTT
>.|TRBV28|TRBJ2-7|TRBD2
CVRGGNKYYEQYF
TGTGTCCGGGGGGGAAATAAGTACTACGAGCAGTACTTC
>.|TRBV14|TRBJ1-2|.
CASSQQGGGYTF
TGTGCCAGCAGCCAACAGGGAGGTGGCTACACCTTC
>.|TRBV9|TRBJ2-7|TRBD2
CASSRGGSGYEQYF
TGTGCCAGCAGCCGGGGGGGAAGTGGTTACGAGCAGTACTTC
>.|TRBV2|TRBJ2-3|TRBD2
CASSVEGLAGVDTQYF
TGTGCCAGCAGTGTGGAGGGACTAGCGGGAGTGGATACGCAGTATTTT
>.|TRBV11-2|TRBJ2-3|.
CASSLGRGDTQYF
TGTGCCAGCAGCTTAGGCCGGGGGGATACGCAGTATTTT
>.|TRBV19|TRBJ2-1|.
CASSIAPGAGNEQFF
TGTGCCAGTAGTATAGCCCCCGGGGCGGGGAATGAGCAGTTCTTC
>.|TRBV2|TRBJ2-7|.
CASSDGQDRNYEQYF
TGTGCCAGCAGTGATGGTCAGGACAGAAATTACGAGCAGTACTTC
>.|TRBV28|TRBJ1-4|.
CASDRGGTEKLFF
TGTGCCAGCGATCGCGGGGGAACTGAAAAACTGTTTTTT
>.|TRBV2|TRBJ2-2|.
CASSPENTGELFF
TGTGCCAGCAGTCCGGAGAACACCGGGGAGCTGTTTTTT
>.|TRBV11-1|TRBJ1-4|.
CASSLGGTGSEKLFF
TGTGCCAGCAGCTTAGGAGGCACGGGCAGCGAAAAACTGTTTTTT
>.|TRBV5-4|TRBJ2-1|.
CASSLASDYNEQFF
TGTGCCAGCAGCTTGGCCAGCGATTACAATGAGCAGTTCTTC
>.|TRBV19|TRBJ2-2|.
CASSRQGGTGELFF
TGTGCCAGTAGTAGGCAGGGCGGCACCGGGGAGCTGTTTTTT
>.|TRBV7-9|TRBJ2-5|TRBD2
CAGTARGGRETQYF
TGTGCCGGCACCGCGCGGGGGGGCCGGGAGACCCAGTACTTC
>few|TRBV7-2|TRBJ1-2|.
CASSPQGGGDYGYTF
TGTGCCAGCAGCCCCCAGGGAGGTGGCGACTATGGCTACACCTTC
>.|TRBV11-2|TRBJ2-1|.
CASSSIRGPNNEQFF
TGTGCCAGCAGCTCCATACGGGGGCCCAACAATGAGCAGTTCTTC
>.|TRBV19|TRBJ1-6|.
CASSILGGLDSPLHF
TGTGCCAGTAGTATTCTTGGGGGCCTGGATTCACCCCTCCACTTT
>.|TRBV19|TRBJ1-5|.
CASSTRDKNQPQHF
TGTGCCAGTAGCACCCGGGACAAGAATCAGCCCCAGCATTTT
>.|TRBV6-6|TRBJ1-4|.
CASSYGGGGGEKLFF
TGTGCCAGCAGTTACGGTGGAGGGGGAGGGGAAAAACTGTTTTTT
>.|TRBV28|TRBJ2-3|TRBD2
CASSLGLAGGTDTQYF
TGTGCCAGCAGTTTAGGACTAGCGGGAGGAACAGATACGCAGTATTTT
>.|TRBV2|TRBJ2-7|.
CASSDVSKGSYEQYF
TGTGCCAGCAGTGATGTTAGCAAAGGCTCCTACGAGCAGTACTTC
>.|TRBV2|TRBJ2-3|TRBD2
CASSEREYRADTQYF
TGTGCCAGCAGCGAGCGGGAGTACAGGGCAGATACGCAGTATTTT
>.|TRBV11-2|TRBJ1-4|TRBD1
CASRTWKGQGARKLFF
TGTGCCAGCAGGACCTGGAAGGGACAGGGGGCAAGAAAACTGTTTTTT
>.|TRBV19|TRBJ2-1|TRBD2
CASTAGVGREQFF
TGTGCCAGTACAGCGGGAGTGGGTCGGGAGCAGTTCTTC
>few|TRBV28|TRBJ2-7|.
CASSLGLTTYEQYF
TGTGCCAGTTCCCTGGGGCTTACTACCTACGAGCAGTACTTC
>.|TRBV6-6|TRBJ2-5|.
CASSYSREETQYF
TGTGCCAGCAGTTACTCGCGGGAAGAGACCCAGTACTTC